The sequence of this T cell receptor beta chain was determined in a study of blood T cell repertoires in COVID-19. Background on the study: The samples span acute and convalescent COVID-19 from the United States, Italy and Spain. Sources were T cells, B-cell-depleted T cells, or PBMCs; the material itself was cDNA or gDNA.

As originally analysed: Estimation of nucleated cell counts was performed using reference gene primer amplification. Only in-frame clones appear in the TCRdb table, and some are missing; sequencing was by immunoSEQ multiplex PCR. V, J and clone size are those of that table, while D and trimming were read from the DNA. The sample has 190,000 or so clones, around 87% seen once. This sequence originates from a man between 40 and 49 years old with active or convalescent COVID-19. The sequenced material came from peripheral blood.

CDR3 coding DNA: TGCGCCAGCAGCCCGGACGGGCGGGACGGTCAGCCCCAGCATTTT. It encodes CASSPDGRDGQPQHF. This sequence joins TRBV5-1 and TRBJ1-5, with D perhaps matching TRBD1 (5 bases). The CDR3 totals 15 residues. The V gene's germline CDR1 is SGHRS and CDR2 YFSETQ. Trimming removed 4 bases from V and 6 bases from J, with 17 bases in between.